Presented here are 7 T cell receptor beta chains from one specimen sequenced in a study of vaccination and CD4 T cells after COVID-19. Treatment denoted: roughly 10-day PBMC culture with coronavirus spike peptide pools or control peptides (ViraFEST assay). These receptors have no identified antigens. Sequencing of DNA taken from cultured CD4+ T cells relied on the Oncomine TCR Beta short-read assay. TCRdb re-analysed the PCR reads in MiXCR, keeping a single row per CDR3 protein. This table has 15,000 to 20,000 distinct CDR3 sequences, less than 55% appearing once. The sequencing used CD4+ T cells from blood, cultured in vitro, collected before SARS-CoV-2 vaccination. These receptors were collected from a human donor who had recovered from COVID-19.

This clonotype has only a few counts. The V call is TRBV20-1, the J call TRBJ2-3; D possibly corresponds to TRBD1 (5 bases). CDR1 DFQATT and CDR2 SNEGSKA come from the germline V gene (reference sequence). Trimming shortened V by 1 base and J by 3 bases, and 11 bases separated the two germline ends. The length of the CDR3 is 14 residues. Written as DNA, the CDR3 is TGCAGTGCTAGAGTCCAGGGTAATACAGATACGCAGTATTTT. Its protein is CSARVQGNTDTQYF.

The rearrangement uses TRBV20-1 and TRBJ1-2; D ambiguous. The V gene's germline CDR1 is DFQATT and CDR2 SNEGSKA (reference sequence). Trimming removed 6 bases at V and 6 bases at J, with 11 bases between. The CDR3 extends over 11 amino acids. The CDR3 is CSAVKDHGYTF. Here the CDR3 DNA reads TGCAGTGCCGTGAAAGACCATGGCTACACCTTC.

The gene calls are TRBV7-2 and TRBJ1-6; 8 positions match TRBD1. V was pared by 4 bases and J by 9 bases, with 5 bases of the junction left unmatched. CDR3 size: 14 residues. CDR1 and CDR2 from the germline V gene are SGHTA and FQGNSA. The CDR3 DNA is TGTGCCAGCAGCTCCAGGGGGCAAGGTTCACCCCTCCACTTT. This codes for CASSSRGQGSPLHF.

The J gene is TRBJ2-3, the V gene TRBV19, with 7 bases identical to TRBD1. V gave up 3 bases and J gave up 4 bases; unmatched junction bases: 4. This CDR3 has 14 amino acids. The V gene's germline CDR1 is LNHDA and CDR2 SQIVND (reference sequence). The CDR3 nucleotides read TGTGCCAGTAGTATCAGGCAGGGGGCAGATACGCAGTATTTT. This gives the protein CASSIRQGADTQYF. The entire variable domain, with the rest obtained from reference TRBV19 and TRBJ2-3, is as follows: DGGITQSPKYLFRKEGQNVTLSCEQNLNHDAMYWYRQDPGQGLRLIYYSQIVNDFQKGDIAEGYSVSREKKESFPLTVTSAQKNPTAFYLCASSIRQGADTQYFGPGTRLTVL.

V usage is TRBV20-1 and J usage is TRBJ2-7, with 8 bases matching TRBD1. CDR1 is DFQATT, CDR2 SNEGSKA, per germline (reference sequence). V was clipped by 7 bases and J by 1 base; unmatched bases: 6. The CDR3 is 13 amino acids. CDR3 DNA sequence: TGCAGTGTGGGGGACAGGCAATCCTACGAGCAGTACTTC. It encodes CSVGDRQSYEQYF.

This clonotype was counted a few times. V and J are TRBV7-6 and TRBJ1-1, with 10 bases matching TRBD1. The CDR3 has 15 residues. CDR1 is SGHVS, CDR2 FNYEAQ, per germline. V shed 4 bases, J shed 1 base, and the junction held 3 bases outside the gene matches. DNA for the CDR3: TGTGCCAGCAGCTCTCGACAGGGGGCGAACACTGAAGCTTTCTTT. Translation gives CASSSRQGANTEAFF.

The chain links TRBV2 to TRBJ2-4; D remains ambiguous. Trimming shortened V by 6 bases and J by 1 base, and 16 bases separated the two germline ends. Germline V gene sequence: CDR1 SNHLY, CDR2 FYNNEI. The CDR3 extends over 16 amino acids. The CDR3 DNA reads TGTGCCAGCAGCCCTACTCCTTTACTTGCCAAAAACATTCAGTACTTC. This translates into CASSPTPLLAKNIQYF. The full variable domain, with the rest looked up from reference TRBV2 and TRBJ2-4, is EPEVTQTPSHQVTQMGQEVILRCVPISNHLYFYWYRQILGQKVEFLVSFYNNEISEKSEIFDDQFSVERPDGSNFTLKIRSTKLEDSAMYFCASSPTPLLAKNIQYFGAGTRLSVL.